A selection of T cell receptor beta chains follows, all from one sample in a study of blood T cell repertoires in COVID-19. The protocol was immunoSEQ multiplex PCR, while the TCRdb copy is restricted to in-frame clones and leaves out a portion. The sample lists 190,000 or so clones; 87% were seen once. Sample: peripheral blood. All receptors derive from a young woman who had recovered from COVID-19. The CDR3 runs from the conserved cysteine through the conserved F or W. The order of the fields is V gene, J gene, D gene, CDR3 length, clone size, CDR3 DNA, CDR3 protein. D genes are given only for firm matches. Size is stated for part of the rows, as once, few or many counts, or as a class when the clone is expanded.

V gene: TRBV3-1/TRBV3-2; J gene: TRBJ2-5; D gene: NA; CDR3 length: 17; clone size: NA; CDR3 DNA: TGTGCCAGCAGCCAAGTTGTCACGATGGAGTTCCAAGAGACCCAGTACTTC; CDR3 protein: CASSQVVTMEFQETQYF
V gene: TRBV9; J gene: TRBJ1-2; D gene: NA; CDR3 length: 13; clone size: NA; CDR3 DNA: TGTGCCAGCAGCGTAACAGGAGTGGGTGGCTACACCTTC; CDR3 protein: CASSVTGVGGYTF
V gene: TRBV7-9; J gene: TRBJ2-7; D gene: NA; CDR3 length: 12; clone size: NA; CDR3 DNA: TGTGCCAGCATCTCCGAGGGGGACGAGCAGTACTTC; CDR3 protein: CASISEGDEQYF
V gene: TRBV19; J gene: TRBJ2-5; D gene: TRBD1; CDR3 length: 15; clone size: NA; CDR3 DNA: TGTGCCAGTAGTGCAGAGAACAGGGGACAAGAGACCCAGTACTTC; CDR3 protein: CASSAENRGQETQYF
V gene: TRBV2; J gene: TRBJ2-1; D gene: NA; CDR3 length: 14; clone size: NA; CDR3 DNA: TGTGCCAGCAGTGACCCCTCTCGGCGGGATGAGCAGTTCTTC; CDR3 protein: CASSDPSRRDEQFF
V gene: TRBV7-3; J gene: TRBJ2-2; D gene: TRBD1; CDR3 length: 15; clone size: NA; CDR3 DNA: TGTGCCAGCAGCCCGTGGACAGGGGGGACCGGGGAGCTGTTTTTT; CDR3 protein: CASSPWTGGTGELFF
V gene: TRBV9; J gene: TRBJ2-3; D gene: TRBD2; CDR3 length: 15; clone size: NA; CDR3 DNA: TGTGCCAGCAGCGCGACCAGCGGGAGGGATGATACGCAGTATTTT; CDR3 protein: CASSATSGRDDTQYF
V gene: TRBV24-1; J gene: TRBJ2-2; D gene: TRBD1; CDR3 length: 15; clone size: NA; CDR3 DNA: TGTGCCACCAGTGACCGGGACAGAGTCACCGGGGAGCTGTTTTTT; CDR3 protein: CATSDRDRVTGELFF
V gene: TRBV29-1; J gene: TRBJ1-2; D gene: TRBD1; CDR3 length: 15; clone size: NA; CDR3 DNA: TGCAGCGTTGAAGCAGGGGGAAGGTCGAACTATGGCTACACCTTC; CDR3 protein: CSVEAGGRSNYGYTF
V gene: TRBV9; J gene: TRBJ1-5; D gene: TRBD1; CDR3 length: 15; clone size: NA; CDR3 DNA: TGTGCCAGCAGCGTAGGTGAGGGGGCCTGGCAGCCCCAGCATTTT; CDR3 protein: CASSVGEGAWQPQHF
V gene: TRBV11-2; J gene: TRBJ2-2; D gene: TRBD2; CDR3 length: 18; clone size: NA; CDR3 DNA: TGTGCCAGCAGCATGCCGGGACTAGCGGGAGGGATCCCCGGGGAGCTGTTTTTT; CDR3 protein: CASSMPGLAGGIPGELFF
V gene: TRBV7-9; J gene: TRBJ2-2; D gene: TRBD1; CDR3 length: 15; clone size: once; CDR3 DNA: TGTGCCAGCAGCCCAACAGGGGGCATCACCGGGGAGCTGTTTTTT; CDR3 protein: CASSPTGGITGELFF
V gene: TRBV5-1; J gene: TRBJ2-3; D gene: NA; CDR3 length: 14; clone size: NA; CDR3 DNA: TGCGCCAGCAGCAAGGGACTCCTCACAGATACGCAGTATTTT; CDR3 protein: CASSKGLLTDTQYF
V gene: TRBV19; J gene: TRBJ2-7; D gene: NA; CDR3 length: 13; clone size: once; CDR3 DNA: TGTGCCAGTAGTGTGACAGGTAATAACGAGCAGTACTTC; CDR3 protein: CASSVTGNNEQYF
V gene: TRBV2; J gene: TRBJ1-2; D gene: NA; CDR3 length: 18; clone size: NA; CDR3 DNA: TGTGCCAGCTTCGGCAGGGGTACGGACATCTTCATAAACTATGGCTACACCTTC; CDR3 protein: CASFGRGTDIFINYGYTF
V gene: TRBV24-1; J gene: TRBJ2-1; D gene: TRBD1; CDR3 length: 18; clone size: NA; CDR3 DNA: TGTGCCACCAGTGACTCCCAGGGACAGGGTCCCTCCCTCAATGAGCAGTTCTTC; CDR3 protein: CATSDSQGQGPSLNEQFF
V gene: TRBV27; J gene: TRBJ1-1; D gene: TRBD1; CDR3 length: 14; clone size: NA; CDR3 DNA: TGTGCCAGCAGTTTTGGGACAGGGGTTACTGAAGCTTTCTTT; CDR3 protein: CASSFGTGVTEAFF
V gene: TRBV5-8; J gene: TRBJ2-2; D gene: NA; CDR3 length: 16; clone size: NA; CDR3 DNA: TGTGCCAGCAGCTTGGGGTCGAGGGACTACACCGGGGAGCTGTTTTTT; CDR3 protein: CASSLGSRDYTGELFF
V gene: TRBV7-9; J gene: TRBJ1-5; D gene: NA; CDR3 length: 15; clone size: NA; CDR3 DNA: TGTGCCAGCAGCTTAGGGACAGTTAGCAATCAGCCCCAGCATTTT; CDR3 protein: CASSLGTVSNQPQHF
V gene: TRBV6-5; J gene: TRBJ2-4; D gene: TRBD1; CDR3 length: 12; clone size: NA; CDR3 DNA: TGTGCCAGCAGGGACAGGGGAAACATTCAGTACTTC; CDR3 protein: CASRDRGNIQYF
V gene: TRBV10-3; J gene: TRBJ2-1; D gene: NA; CDR3 length: 12; clone size: NA; CDR3 DNA: TGTGCCACACAGGGGGGGGAGGTTGAGCAGTTCTTC; CDR3 protein: CATQGGEVEQFF
V gene: TRBV14; J gene: TRBJ1-1; D gene: NA; CDR3 length: 14; clone size: once; CDR3 DNA: TGTGCCAGCAGCCAAGTTAGGGGATACACTGAAGCTTTCTTT; CDR3 protein: CASSQVRGYTEAFF
V gene: TRBV29-1; J gene: TRBJ1-2; D gene: NA; CDR3 length: 11; clone size: once; CDR3 DNA: TGCAGCGTGGAGGTCGGGGTGCGCTACACCTTC; CDR3 protein: CSVEVGVRYTF
V gene: TRBV21-1; J gene: TRBJ1-1; D gene: NA; CDR3 length: 11; clone size: NA; CDR3 DNA: TGTGCCAGCAGCCCTAGGTTGTCCGCTTTCTTT; CDR3 protein: CASSPRLSAFF
V gene: TRBV7-2; J gene: TRBJ2-1; D gene: NA; CDR3 length: 13; clone size: NA; CDR3 DNA: TGTGCCAGCAGCTTAGGGCCCAGAAGAGGGCAGTTCTTC; CDR3 protein: CASSLGPRRGQFF
V gene: TRBV9; J gene: TRBJ2-1; D gene: NA; CDR3 length: 16; clone size: NA; CDR3 DNA: TGTGCCAGCAGCGTAGCTCTGGGGCAGGGGAACAATGAGCAGTTCTTC; CDR3 protein: CASSVALGQGNNEQFF
V gene: TRBV9; J gene: TRBJ2-1; D gene: TRBD1; CDR3 length: 15; clone size: NA; CDR3 DNA: TGTGCCAGCGCCCTAGGGGACAGGGAAGCCAATGAGCAGTTCTTC; CDR3 protein: CASALGDREANEQFF
V gene: TRBV7-2; J gene: TRBJ2-7; D gene: NA; CDR3 length: 11; clone size: NA; CDR3 DNA: TGTGCCAGCAGCTCCGCCTACGAGCAGTACTTC; CDR3 protein: CASSSAYEQYF
V gene: TRBV18; J gene: TRBJ1-3; D gene: TRBD1; CDR3 length: 14; clone size: NA; CDR3 DNA: TGTGCCAGCTCTGGACAGGGCGCCGGAAACACCATATATTTT; CDR3 protein: CASSGQGAGNTIYF
V gene: TRBV9; J gene: TRBJ1-6; D gene: NA; CDR3 length: 15; clone size: NA; CDR3 DNA: TGTGCCAGCAGCGTAGAGACAGCTTATAATTCACCCCTCCACTTT; CDR3 protein: CASSVETAYNSPLHF
V gene: TRBV18; J gene: TRBJ2-1; D gene: NA; CDR3 length: 13; clone size: NA; CDR3 DNA: TGTGCCAGCTCCTACGACAGGTTCAATGAGCAGTTCTTC; CDR3 protein: CASSYDRFNEQFF
V gene: TRBV6-5; J gene: TRBJ1-2; D gene: TRBD1; CDR3 length: 15; clone size: NA; CDR3 DNA: TGTGCCAGCAGTTATACCGGACAGGGGATCTATGGCTACACCTTC; CDR3 protein: CASSYTGQGIYGYTF
V gene: TRBV4-1; J gene: TRBJ2-3; D gene: NA; CDR3 length: 13; clone size: NA; CDR3 DNA: TGCGCCAGCAGCCAACAGGGGACAGATACGCAGTATTTT; CDR3 protein: CASSQQGTDTQYF
V gene: TRBV29-1; J gene: TRBJ1-2; D gene: TRBD1; CDR3 length: 13; clone size: NA; CDR3 DNA: TGCAGCGCATGGACAGGGGGCCACTATGGCTACACCTTC; CDR3 protein: CSAWTGGHYGYTF
V gene: TRBV7-3; J gene: TRBJ2-2; D gene: TRBD1; CDR3 length: 17; clone size: NA; CDR3 DNA: TGTGCCAGCAGTCTTCAAGGGACAGGGAAGAACACCGGGGAGCTGTTTTTT; CDR3 protein: CASSLQGTGKNTGELFF
V gene: TRBV5-1; J gene: TRBJ1-4; D gene: NA; CDR3 length: 14; clone size: few; CDR3 DNA: TGCGCCAGCAGCCCTCTCGCTGGGGGGGAAAAACTGTTTTTT; CDR3 protein: CASSPLAGGEKLFF
V gene: TRBV5-1; J gene: TRBJ2-5; D gene: TRBD1; CDR3 length: 15; clone size: NA; CDR3 DNA: TGCGCCAGCAGCTTGGGGGGACAGCACCAAGAGACCCAGTACTTC; CDR3 protein: CASSLGGQHQETQYF
V gene: TRBV15; J gene: TRBJ2-3; D gene: TRBD2; CDR3 length: 15; clone size: NA; CDR3 DNA: TGTGCCACCAGCAGAGGTAGCGGGGCCACAGATACGCAGTATTTT; CDR3 protein: CATSRGSGATDTQYF
V gene: TRBV6-2/TRBV6-3; J gene: TRBJ1-5; D gene: NA; CDR3 length: 15; clone size: NA; CDR3 DNA: TGTGCCAGCAGCACCGGACAGCTAAGCAATCAGCCCCAGCATTTT; CDR3 protein: CASSTGQLSNQPQHF
V gene: TRBV5-5; J gene: TRBJ1-1; D gene: NA; CDR3 length: 14; clone size: few; CDR3 DNA: TGTGCCAGCAGCTTGGACCCCAGGAACACTGAAGCTTTCTTT; CDR3 protein: CASSLDPRNTEAFF
V gene: TRBV27; J gene: TRBJ1-1; D gene: NA; CDR3 length: 14; clone size: NA; CDR3 DNA: TGTGCCAGCAGTTTAGTTGGAGGAACCACTGAAGCTTTCTTT; CDR3 protein: CASSLVGGTTEAFF
V gene: TRBV30; J gene: TRBJ1-5; D gene: NA; CDR3 length: 14; clone size: few; CDR3 DNA: TGTGCCTGGAGTCTAGGAGGAAACAATCAGCCCCAGCATTTT; CDR3 protein: CAWSLGGNNQPQHF
V gene: TRBV5-1; J gene: TRBJ1-1; D gene: NA; CDR3 length: 15; clone size: NA; CDR3 DNA: TGCGCCAGTACGAAAATCGGGGGGGAGTACACTGAAGCTTTCTTT; CDR3 protein: CASTKIGGEYTEAFF
V gene: TRBV6-2/TRBV6-3; J gene: TRBJ1-5; D gene: NA; CDR3 length: 15; clone size: few; CDR3 DNA: TGTGCCAGCAGTGAGGGATGGAGTAGCAATCAGCCCCAGCATTTT; CDR3 protein: CASSEGWSSNQPQHF
V gene: TRBV5-1; J gene: TRBJ1-1; D gene: NA; CDR3 length: 15; clone size: NA; CDR3 DNA: TGCGCCAGCAGCTTGGTGCGGGGGGCGAACACTGAAGCTTTCTTT; CDR3 protein: CASSLVRGANTEAFF
V gene: TRBV5-6; J gene: TRBJ1-5; D gene: NA; CDR3 length: 14; clone size: NA; CDR3 DNA: TGTGCCAGCAGCTCCGGGGGAGGGTATAAGCCCCAGCATTTT; CDR3 protein: CASSSGGGYKPQHF
V gene: TRBV7-9; J gene: TRBJ1-3; D gene: TRBD1; CDR3 length: 15; clone size: NA; CDR3 DNA: TGTGCCAGCAGCCTTGGGACAGCCTCTGGAAACACCATATATTTT; CDR3 protein: CASSLGTASGNTIYF
V gene: TRBV20-1; J gene: TRBJ2-1; D gene: TRBD2; CDR3 length: 15; clone size: NA; CDR3 DNA: TGCAGTGCTAGTCCTACTAGCGGCTCCTACAATGAGCAGTTCTTC; CDR3 protein: CSASPTSGSYNEQFF
V gene: TRBV30; J gene: TRBJ2-1; D gene: TRBD1; CDR3 length: 11; clone size: NA; CDR3 DNA: TGTGCCTGTTTCAGGGGGAATGAGCAGTTCTTC; CDR3 protein: CACFRGNEQFF
V gene: TRBV19; J gene: TRBJ1-1; D gene: TRBD1; CDR3 length: 12; clone size: NA; CDR3 DNA: TGTGCCTGTTGGACAGGTCGGGCTGAAGCTTTCTTT; CDR3 protein: CACWTGRAEAFF
V gene: TRBV3-1/TRBV3-2; J gene: TRBJ1-1; D gene: NA; CDR3 length: 16; clone size: NA; CDR3 DNA: TGTGCCAGCAGCCAAGACCGTGACGGAGGGAACACTGAAGCTTTCTTT; CDR3 protein: CASSQDRDGGNTEAFF
V gene: TRBV7-9; J gene: TRBJ2-2; D gene: NA; CDR3 length: 15; clone size: NA; CDR3 DNA: TGTGCCAGCAGCTTTTGGAGGTCGAACACCGGGGAGCTGTTTTTT; CDR3 protein: CASSFWRSNTGELFF
V gene: TRBV5-1; J gene: TRBJ1-4; D gene: NA; CDR3 length: 13; clone size: NA; CDR3 DNA: TGCGCCAGTGCGGTTCTCCCGGCAGGGGAACTGTTTTTT; CDR3 protein: CASAVLPAGELFF
V gene: TRBV7-2; J gene: TRBJ2-2; D gene: TRBD2; CDR3 length: 16; clone size: NA; CDR3 DNA: TGTGCCAGCAGCTTACTCAGCGGGGTAAACACCGGGGAGCTGTTTTTT; CDR3 protein: CASSLLSGVNTGELFF
V gene: TRBV2; J gene: TRBJ2-1; D gene: NA; CDR3 length: 13; clone size: NA; CDR3 DNA: TGTGCCAGCAGGAGCGGCCAGGGGTTTGAGCAGTTCTTC; CDR3 protein: CASRSGQGFEQFF
V gene: TRBV7-8; J gene: TRBJ2-1; D gene: TRBD2; CDR3 length: 20; clone size: NA; CDR3 DNA: TGTGCCAGCAGCTTAGCGCTAGCGGGAGGGCCCCTCAGCTCCTACAATGAGCAGTTCTTC; CDR3 protein: CASSLALAGGPLSSYNEQFF